This TCR beta chain was observed in a study of blood T cell repertoires in COVID-19. Across the study: Sites across the United States, Italy and Spain contributed samples from acute and convalescent COVID-19. Sources were T cells, B-cell-depleted T cells, or PBMCs; the material itself was cDNA or gDNA.

The CDR3 is 17 residues long. The junction had 6 bases not matched to a gene; V was cut back by 0 bases and J by 1 base. Germline V lookup: CDR1 SGHNT, CDR2 YYREEE (reference sequence). Only in-frame clones appear in the TCRdb table, and some are missing; sequencing was by immunoSEQ multiplex PCR. The table lists about 170,000 clones, 82% of them singletons, with roughly 9.1% in the top ten. The chain recombines TRBV5-4 with TRBJ2-5; 10 nucleotides agree with TRBD2. Sequenced: peripheral blood. This TCR was sampled from an older woman with acute or convalescent COVID-19. The CDR3: CASSLGGGLAFQETQYF. CDR3 nucleotide sequence: TGTGCCAGCAGCTTGGGGGGGGGACTAGCGTTCCAAGAGACCCAGTACTTC.